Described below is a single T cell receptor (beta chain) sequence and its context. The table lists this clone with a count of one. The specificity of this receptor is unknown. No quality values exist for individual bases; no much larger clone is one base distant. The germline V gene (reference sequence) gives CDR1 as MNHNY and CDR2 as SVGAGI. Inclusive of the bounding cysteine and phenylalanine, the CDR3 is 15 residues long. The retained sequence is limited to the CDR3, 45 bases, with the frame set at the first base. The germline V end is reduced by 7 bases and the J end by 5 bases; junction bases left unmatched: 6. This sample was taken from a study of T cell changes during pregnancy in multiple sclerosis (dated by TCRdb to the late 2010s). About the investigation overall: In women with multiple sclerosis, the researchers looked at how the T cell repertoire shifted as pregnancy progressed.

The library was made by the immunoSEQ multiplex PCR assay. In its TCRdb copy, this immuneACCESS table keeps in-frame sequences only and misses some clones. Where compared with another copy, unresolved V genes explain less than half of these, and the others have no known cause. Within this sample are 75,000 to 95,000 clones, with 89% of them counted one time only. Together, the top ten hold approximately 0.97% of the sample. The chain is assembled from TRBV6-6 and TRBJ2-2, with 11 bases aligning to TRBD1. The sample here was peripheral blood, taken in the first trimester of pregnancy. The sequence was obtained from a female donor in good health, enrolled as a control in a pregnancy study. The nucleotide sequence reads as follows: TGTGCCAGCAATTTGGACAGGGGGCGGACCGGGGAGCTGTTTTTT. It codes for CASNLDRGRTGELFF.